A single sample is the source of the 18 T cell receptor beta chains below, sequenced in a study of glioma-infiltrating T cells after dendritic cell vaccination. Repertoires were generated with immunoSEQ multiplex PCR, while TCRdb's copy carries only in-frame clones and drops some. This table has fewer than 65,000 clones, approximately 90% appearing once. Described time point: after dendritic cell vaccination, including at tumor progression/relapse. The specimen was blood, collected after dendritic cell vaccination. The receptors derive from a human donor with glioblastoma.

This chain uses TRBV2 with TRBJ2-2, with TRBD2 identical over 7 bases. The CDR3 sequence is 14 residues long. Germline CDR1 reads SNHLY; CDR2 reads FYNNEI. J lost 6 bases, V lost 9 bases, and 10 bases had no gene match. The CDR3 bases are TGTGCCAGTGGGGGGGGAATCGTCGCCGGGGAGCTGTTTTTT. Translating it yields CASGGGIVAGELFF.

The genes are TRBV27 and TRBJ2-6; maybe TRBD1 (5 bases). The V and J ends lost 5 bases and 2 bases respectively, with 13 bases between them. Germline V gene sequence: CDR1 MNHEY, CDR2 SMNVEV (reference sequence). The CDR3 loop spans 16 amino acids. CDR3: CASSPRQSAGANVLTF. The CDR3 DNA sequence: TGTGCCAGCAGTCCGAGACAGTCGGCTGGGGCCAACGTCCTGACTTTC.

This clone was counted between two and nine times. The chain's CDR3 is CASSLDDRLLGYTF. CDR3 nucleotide sequence: TGTGCCAGCAGTTTAGACGACAGGCTGCTTGGCTACACCTTC. The J gene is TRBJ1-2, the V gene TRBV6-1; D is possibly TRBD1 (6 bases). V was shortened by 5 bases and J by 7 bases, with 17 bases between the two germline ends. Per germline, CDR1 MNHNS and CDR2 SASEGT. The CDR3 consists of 14 residues.

In this sample, this clone turned up once. CDR3 DNA sequence: TGCGCCAGCAGCTTGGGACAGGGTCAGAATCAGCCCCAGCATTTT. Translation: CASSLGQGQNQPQHF. V usage is TRBV5-1 and J usage is TRBJ1-5; 7 bases map to TRBD1. The CDR3 consists of 15 residues. Germline V CDR1 and CDR2: SGHRS, YFSETQ. V trimming: 0 bases; J trimming: 4 bases; junction bases outside the gene matches: 4.

V gene TRBV6-1 combines with J gene TRBJ2-5, with 10 bases identical to TRBD2. The CDR3 sequence is 14 residues long. Germline V gene sequence: CDR1 MNHNS, CDR2 SASEGT. The junction had 4 bases not matched to a gene; V was cut back by 4 bases and J by 5 bases. CDR3 DNA: TGTGCCAGCAGTGGGGGACTAGCGCGCGAGACCCAGTACTTC. Protein: CASSGGLARETQYF.

The CDR3 reads CASSWGLANNEQFF. Here the CDR3 DNA reads TGTGCCAGCAGCTGGGGACTAGCGAACAATGAGCAGTTCTTC. This chain uses TRBV7-3 with TRBJ2-1; TRBD2 matches 10 bases. Trimming removed 4 bases from V and 5 bases from J; junction bases left unmatched: 2. The germline CDR1 and CDR2 sequences are SGHTA and FQGTGA. CDR3 length: 14 residues. Full variable domain (remainder filled in from reference TRBV7-3 and TRBJ2-1): GAGVSQTPSNKVTEKGKYVELRCDPISGHTALYWYRQSLGQGPEFLIYFQGTGAADDSGLPNDRFFAVRPEGSVSTLKIQRTERGDSAVYLCASSWGLANNEQFFGPGTRLTVL.

The chain recombines TRBV2 with TRBJ2-2; the match to TRBD1 covers 9 bases. V lost 4 bases to trimming and J lost 6 bases; unmatched junction nucleotides: 6. The germline V gene encodes CDR1 SNHLY and CDR2 FYNNEI. The CDR3 is 15 residues long. The CDR3 DNA is TGTGCCAGCAGTGGATTACAGGGGGCTGCCGGGGAGCTGTTTTTT. Its translation is CASSGLQGAAGELFF.

DNA for the CDR3: TGTGCCAGCTCACCTGAGGTGAACACCGGGGAGCTGTTTTTT. Translating gives CASSPEVNTGELFF. J is TRBJ2-2 and V is TRBV18; D gene ambiguous. This CDR3 spans 14 amino acids. V lost 3 bases, J lost 1 base, and 6 bases lay in between. Per the germline V gene, CDR1 is KGHSH and CDR2 is LQKENI. Full variable domain (missing parts from reference TRBV18 and TRBJ2-2): NAGVMQNPRHLVRRRGQEARLRCSPMKGHSHVYWYRQLPEEGLKFMVYLQKENIIDESGMPKERFSAEFPKEGPSILRIQQVVRGDSAAYFCASSPEVNTGELFFGEGSRLTVL.

This clone was seen only once. Compared with germline, one end of the junction differs, possibly owing to a read error. V is TRBV7-7 and J is TRBJ2-1; D is perhaps TRBD2 (5 bases). Germline CDR1 reads SSHAT; CDR2 reads FNYEAQ (reference sequence). The CDR3 loop spans 13 amino acids. CDR3 sequence: CASSLEGRALQFF. CDR3 sequence (DNA): TGTGCTAGCAGCTTAGAAGGGCGGGCGCTTCAGTTCTTC.

The rearrangement uses TRBV6-4 and TRBJ2-1; 9 bases align to TRBD1. Per germline, CDR1 MRHNA and CDR2 SNTAGT. After removal of 1 base from V and 4 bases from J, the junction contained 5 bases not matched to a gene. The CDR3 totals 16 residues. The CDR3 region has the DNA TGTGCCAGCAGTGACTATGGGGGGACAGGGTACAATGAGCAGTTCTTC. Amino acid sequence: CASSDYGGTGYNEQFF.

The rearrangement links TRBV25-1 to TRBJ2-7; D is unclear. Germline lookup yields CDR1 MGHDK and CDR2 SYGVNS. Trimming pared 3 bases from V and 3 bases from J, leaving 12 bases between. The CDR3 runs 14 residues. This chain's CDR3 is CASSDSGSGYEQYF. Written as DNA, the CDR3 is TGTGCCAGCAGTGATTCCGGGTCGGGCTACGAGCAGTACTTC.

This chain links TRBV11-3 with TRBJ2-3; possibly TRBD1 for D (6 bases). Germline-derived CDR1 and CDR2 are SGHNT and YENEEA. Trimming took off 3 bases at V and 11 bases at J, with 12 bases between the two ends. The CDR3 loop spans 12 amino acids. As DNA, the CDR3 is TGTGCCAGCAGCTTCTCAGGGGCCGGGCAGTATTTT. Its protein is CASSFSGAGQYF.

The chain recombines TRBV7-3 with TRBJ2-3; D perhaps matches TRBD1 (6 bases). The V gene's germline CDR1 is SGHTA and CDR2 FQGTGA. Trimming left V 5 bases short and J 4 bases short, with 10 bases between. This CDR3 contains 13 residues. The CDR3 here is CASSPRGADTQYF. For the CDR3, the DNA is TGTGCCAGCAGCCCCAGGGGTGCAGATACGCAGTATTTT.

The table lists this clone with a count of one. The rearrangement joins TRBV5-4 to TRBJ2-3; 7 bases align to TRBD1. Losses at the gene ends were 4 bases for V and 4 bases for J; bases not matched to a gene: 9. Germline V gene data show CDR1 as SGHNT and CDR2 as YYREEE (reference sequence). This CDR3 has 15 residues. In nucleotides, the CDR3 is TGTGCCAGCAGCATAAAACACAGGGGTTCAGATACGCAGTATTTT. Protein sequence: CASSIKHRGSDTQYF.

The rearrangement joins TRBV9 to TRBJ2-7; TRBD2 aligns across 12 bases. This CDR3 has 15 amino acids. The trim removed 3 bases at V and 0 bases at J, leaving 1 base unmatched. Germline CDR1 is SGDLS and CDR2 is YYNGEE. CDR3 in DNA: TGTGCCAGCAGCGAGACTAGCGGGGGCTCCTACGAGCAGTACTTC. Its protein product is CASSETSGGSYEQYF.

J is TRBJ1-1 and V is TRBV29-1; D perhaps matches TRBD1 (5 bases). Germline assignment: CDR1 SQVTM and CDR2 ANQGSEA. Trimming stripped 8 bases from V and 3 bases from J, with 10 bases between. The CDR3 runs 11 residues. The CDR3 coding sequence is TGCAGCTTCCGCAGGGACACTGAAGCTTTCTTT. Translating it yields CSFRRDTEAFF. Supplemented by reference TRBV29-1 and TRBJ1-1, the full variable domain reads SAVISQKPSRDICQRGTSLTIQCQVDSQVTMMFWYRQQPGQSLTLIATANQGSEATYESGFVIDKFPISRPNLTFSTLTVSNMSPEDSSIYLCSFRRDTEAFFGQGTRLTVV.

The CDR3 DNA is TGTGCCAGCATGATCGGGGGTTATGCTGAAGCTTTCTTT. It encodes CASMIGGYAEAFF. The V gene is TRBV2, the J gene TRBJ1-1, with D maybe TRBD1 (5 bases). V was shortened by 7 bases and J by 6 bases, with 15 bases between the two germline ends. Per the germline V gene, CDR1 is SNHLY and CDR2 is FYNNEI. The CDR3 consists of 13 residues.

This chain links TRBV4-1 with TRBJ2-2; 10 bases fit TRBD2. The CDR3 consists of 17 residues. Unmatched junction bases numbered 7, after V lost 4 bases and J lost 2 bases. Germline-derived CDR1 and CDR2 are MGHRA and YSYEKL. Here the CDR3 reads CASSRVGLAVNTGELFF. DNA for the CDR3: TGCGCCAGCAGCCGGGTTGGACTAGCGGTAAACACCGGGGAGCTGTTTTTT.